This TCR beta chain is from a study of monozygotic twins with cystic fibrosis. V lost 4 bases, J lost 2 bases, and 12 bases lay in between. This CDR3 spans 14 amino acids. Germline V lookup: CDR1 SGHDT, CDR2 YYEEEE. TCRdb keeps only in-frame clones here, not all; method: immunoSEQ multiplex PCR. The table lists around 25,000 clones, 96% of them singletons. The TCR was taken from a girl aged 2 to 10 with cystic fibrosis. The chain couples TRBV5-6 to TRBJ1-1, with D unclear. Sequenced sample: blood. As DNA, the CDR3 is TGTGCCAGCAGCAGCGAGTACCTTAACACTGAAGCTTTCTTT. Translating it yields CASSSEYLNTEAFF.